What follows are 24 T cell receptor beta chains derived from one specimen sequenced in a study of cytomegalovirus exposure and HLA in healthy donors. Clones were sequenced by immunoSEQ multiplex PCR, and TCRdb holds only the in-frame ones, with some missing. This table holds 110,000 or so clones, 86% found once. Sequencing was performed on PBMCs. These receptors all stem from a man between 18 and 29 years old in good health and CMV-seronegative.

The gene calls are TRBV19 and TRBJ1-2; possible D gene TRBD1, 6 bases. There are 13 residues in the CDR3. V lost 5 bases and J lost 8, with 15 bases in between. Germline V gene data show CDR1 as LNHDA and CDR2 as SQIVND (reference sequence). The DNA for the CDR3 is TGTGCCAGTAGTTCCAGGGGCCGAGGCGGCTACACCTTC. It specifies CASSSRGRGGYTF.

This chain links TRBV7-6 with TRBJ1-3, with unresolved D. Trimming cost V 4 bases and J 0 bases, with 4 bases left between them. This CDR3 has 13 residues. The germline CDR1 and CDR2 sequences are SGHVS and FNYEAQ. This CDR3 reads CASSSGSGNTIYF. DNA for the CDR3: TGTGCCAGCAGCTCGGGCTCTGGAAACACCATATATTTT.

This clone was recorded once. The CDR3 nucleotides are TGTGCCTGGAGGACGTCAACAGGCGGGGGGGGTGAAGCTTTCTTT. This translates into CAWRTSTGGGGEAFF. The chain carries TRBV30 and TRBJ1-1; D perhaps matches TRBD1 (5 bases). V was pared by 3 bases and J by 7 bases, with 21 bases between. Looked up from germline, CDR1 is GTSNPN and CDR2 is SVGIG (reference sequence). This CDR3 spans 15 amino acids. The full variable domain, completed using reference TRBV30 and TRBJ1-1, is SQTIHQWPATLVQPVGSPLSLECTVEGTSNPNLYWYRQAAGRGLQLLFYSVGIGQISSEVPQNLSASRPQDRQFILSSKKLLLSDSGFYLCAWRTSTGGGGEAFFGQGTRLTVV.

The chain employs TRBV27 and TRBJ1-1; D unresolved. Germline values: CDR1 MNHEY, CDR2 SMNVEV (reference sequence). CDR3 length equals 15 residues. Trimming took off 2 bases at V and 2 bases at J, with 12 bases between the two ends. CDR3 in amino acids: CASSLESRGNTEAFF. The DNA for the CDR3 is TGTGCCAGCAGTTTAGAATCTCGCGGTAACACTGAAGCTTTCTTT.

This rearrangement joins TRBV30 to TRBJ1-1, with D tentatively TRBD1 (6 bases). The CDR3 length is 13 residues. Germline CDR1 reads GTSNPN; CDR2 reads SVGIG (reference sequence). Trimming pared 0 bases from V and 6 bases from J, leaving 11 bases between. In DNA form, the CDR3 reads TGTGCCTGGAGTGTCTCTAGGACAGCTGAAGCTTTCTTT. Its translation: CAWSVSRTAEAFF.

This clone was observed a few times. The genes are TRBV6-4 and TRBJ2-3, with 7 bases aligning to TRBD1. Germline CDR1 is MRHNA and CDR2 is SNTAGT. This CDR3 has 15 residues. V lost 0 bases to trimming and J lost 1 base; unmatched junction nucleotides: 1. The CDR3 region is CASSDSQGGTDTQYF. CDR3 coding DNA: TGTGCCAGCAGTGACTCGCAGGGGGGCACAGATACGCAGTATTTT.

V usage is TRBV29-1 and J usage is TRBJ2-1, with 14 bases identical to TRBD2. The CDR3 loop spans 15 amino acids. The junction had 7 bases not matched to a gene; V was cut back by 5 bases and J by 7 bases. Germline assignment: CDR1 SQVTM and CDR2 ANQGSEA. CDR3 nucleotides: TGCAGCGTTCGCCCCGGGACTAGCGGGAGAAATGAGCAGTTCTTC. This translates into CSVRPGTSGRNEQFF.

The CDR3 nucleotides are TGCGCCAGCAGCTTTCAGGGCCCACCGAACACTGAAGCTTTCTTT. Translated, it gives CASSFQGPPNTEAFF. The chain joins TRBV5-1 to TRBJ1-1; D possibly corresponds to TRBD1 (5 bases). Trimming shortened V by 2 bases and J by 1 base, and 12 bases separated the two germline ends. CDR1 and CDR2 (germline): SGHRS, YFSETQ. The length of the CDR3 is 15 residues.

This rearrangement joins TRBV6-5 to TRBJ1-2; a possible D gene is TRBD1 (5 bases). V lost 5 bases and J lost 4, with 11 bases in between. The germline V gene has CDR1 MNHEY and CDR2 SVGAGI. The CDR3 covers 13 residues. DNA of the CDR3: TGTGCCAGCAGTGCAGGGCAGTTCTATGGCTACACCTTC. It specifies CASSAGQFYGYTF.

This rearrangement joins TRBV6-5 to TRBJ1-5; D might be TRBD1 (6 bases). The V gene lost 6 bases and the J gene lost 0 bases, with 9 bases spanning the gap. The CDR3 totals 14 residues. From germline, CDR1 is MNHEY and CDR2 SVGAGI. CDR3 nucleotide sequence: TGTGCCAGCAGCCTACAGGGTAGCAATCAGCCCCAGCATTTT. The encoded protein is CASSLQGSNQPQHF.

The rearrangement uses TRBV27 and TRBJ2-1; D perhaps matches TRBD2 (5 bases). Germline V gene sequence: CDR1 MNHEY, CDR2 SMNVEV (reference sequence). The CDR3 runs 16 residues. V dropped 4 bases and J dropped 5 bases, with 18 bases sitting between them. The CDR3 is CASSSSPREFHNEQFF. The CDR3 DNA follows: TGTGCCAGCAGTTCCTCCCCTAGGGAGTTCCACAATGAGCAGTTCTTC.

The V and J genes are TRBV5-4 and TRBJ2-7; 8 positions agree with TRBD2. CDR1 and CDR2 (germline): SGHNT, YYREEE (reference sequence). The CDR3 length is 14 residues. V lost 3 bases, J lost 5 bases, and 7 bases stayed unmatched. The CDR3 sequence is CASSSHGGVDEQYF. For the CDR3, the DNA is TGTGCCAGCAGCTCTCACGGGGGGGTGGACGAGCAGTACTTC. Together with reference TRBV5-4 and TRBJ2-7, the CDR3 gives the full variable domain: ETGVTQSPTHLIKTRGQQVTLRCSSQSGHNTVSWYQQALGQGPQFIFQYYREEENGRGNFPPRFSGLQFPNYSSELNVNALELDDSALYLCASSSHGGVDEQYFGPGTRLTVT.

This chain links TRBV5-6 with TRBJ2-3; possibly TRBD2 for D (6 bases). Germline assignment: CDR1 SGHDT and CDR2 YYEEEE. Between the trimmed V and J ends, which lost 1 base and 2 bases, there was a span of 11 bases. This CDR3 spans 15 amino acids. The CDR3: CASSLMWEVTDTQYF. The CDR3 DNA reads as TGTGCCAGCAGCTTGATGTGGGAGGTCACAGATACGCAGTATTTT.

This rearrangement joins TRBV2 to TRBJ1-1, with 8 positions matching TRBD1. Germline loops: CDR1 SNHLY, CDR2 FYNNEI. CDR3 length: 14 residues. V dropped 7 bases and J dropped 5; count of bases not matched to a gene: 9. CDR3 in amino acids: CASTPGQGGTEAFF. In DNA, the CDR3 is TGTGCCAGCACCCCCGGACAGGGAGGGACTGAAGCTTTCTTT.

The chain is built from TRBV5-1 and TRBJ2-5; perhaps TRBD2 as D (6 bases). Trimming shortened V by 7 bases and J by 5 bases, and 18 bases separated the two germline ends. Germline V gene data show CDR1 as SGHRS and CDR2 as YFSETQ. This CDR3 comprises 14 residues. The CDR3 reads CASGGGAGAETQYF. CDR3 sequence (DNA): TGCGCCAGCGGTGGCGGGGCTGGGGCGGAGACCCAGTACTTC.

The chain employs TRBV27 and TRBJ2-7, with D possibly TRBD1 on 5 matching bases. V gave up 5 bases and J gave up 5 bases, with 7 bases separating them. There are 11 residues in the CDR3. Germline loops: CDR1 MNHEY, CDR2 SMNVEV (reference sequence). The CDR3 DNA reads TGTGCCAGCAGTAAGGGGAACGAGCAGTACTTC. Translation gives CASSKGNEQYF.

This CDR3 reads CASSLPARGNEKLFF. The CDR3, as DNA: TGTGCCAGCAGTTTACCGGCCCGGGGTAATGAAAAACTGTTTTTT. The chain has TRBV11-2 and TRBJ1-4; D remains ambiguous. The CDR3 totals 15 residues. Germline loops: CDR1 SGHAT, CDR2 FQNNGV. V gave up 6 bases and J gave up 4 bases, with 15 bases separating them.

The chain is built from TRBV4-2 and TRBJ1-4; 11 positions agree with TRBD1. Looked up from germline, CDR1 is LGHNA and CDR2 is YNFKEQ. The CDR3 has 17 residues. The V gene end was trimmed by 3 bases and the J gene end by 3 bases; junction bases not matched to a gene: 6. For the CDR3, the DNA is TGTGCCAGCAGCCAGGGGACAGGGGGATCAGCTAATGAAAAACTGTTTTTT. As protein: CASSQGTGGSANEKLFF.

This clone was seen once. This chain uses TRBV19 with TRBJ2-7, with 16 positions matching TRBD2. CDR1 and CDR2 from the germline V gene are LNHDA and SQIVND (reference sequence). Trimming at V came to 7 bases and at J to 7 bases, leaving 10 bases not matched to a gene. CDR3 size: 16 residues. The CDR3: CASTPGLAGGPGEQYF. CDR3 in DNA: TGTGCCAGTACCCCGGGACTAGCGGGAGGGCCGGGTGAGCAGTACTTC.

On this clone itself: The junction departs from the called germline gene at one end, perhaps through a read error. This sequence joins TRBV7-9 and TRBJ1-2, with unresolved D. The germline CDR1 and CDR2 sequences are SEHNR and FQNEAQ (reference sequence). The CDR3 consists of 9 residues. The CDR3 loop is CASSPGLLF. For the CDR3, the DNA is TGTGCCAGCAGCCCAGGCCTCCTCTTC.

The rearrangement uses TRBV30 and TRBJ2-6; D ambiguous. Trimming stripped 1 base from V and 2 bases from J, with 12 bases between. The CDR3 extends over 16 amino acids. Germline CDR1 GTSNPN, CDR2 SVGIG (reference sequence). This CDR3 is CAWSAEKPAGANVLTF. In DNA form, the CDR3 reads TGTGCCTGGAGTGCCGAAAAGCCCGCTGGGGCCAACGTCCTGACTTTC.

As for this clone: One junction end does not reproduce the germline sequence, and a read error may be involved. The V and J genes are TRBV7-8 and TRBJ1-1; tentative D call: TRBD1 (5 bases). The germline V gene encodes CDR1 SGHVS and CDR2 FQNEAQ. CDR3 length: 15 residues. The CDR3 DNA follows: TGTGCCAGCAGCGCATCACCGACGGAAGGGGCTGAAGTTTTCTTT. Translated, it gives CASSASPTEGAEVFF.

The chain joins TRBV2 to TRBJ1-2; 7 bases agree with TRBD1. CDR3 length equals 14 residues. V was pared by 6 bases and J by 1 base, with 5 bases of the junction left unmatched. The germline V gene encodes CDR1 SNHLY and CDR2 FYNNEI. CDR3 coding DNA: TGTGCCAGCAGCAGGGGGGACAGTAACTATGGCTACACCTTC. Its protein product is CASSRGDSNYGYTF.

This clone showed up just once. This chain uses TRBV6-1 with TRBJ2-2, with 7 nucleotides matching TRBD2. In germline, CDR1 is MNHNS, CDR2 SASEGT. The CDR3 consists of 13 residues. Unmatched junction bases numbered 5, after V lost 6 bases and J lost 7 bases. The CDR3 DNA reads TGTGCCAGCAGCCCACAGCGGGGCGGGGAGCTGTTTTTT. This gives the protein CASSPQRGGELFF.